These 26 T cell receptor beta chains were all obtained from the same sample, sequenced in a study of blood T cell repertoires in COVID-19. Repertoires were generated with immunoSEQ multiplex PCR, while TCRdb's copy carries only in-frame clones and drops some. This repertoire shows about 270,000 clones, around 93% found once; its top ten account for 2.8%. Material: PBMCs or T cells enriched from blood (not recorded which). These receptors were collected from a man between 40 and 49 years old who had been exposed to COVID-19.

The V and J genes are TRBV4-1 and TRBJ1-1; tentative D call: TRBD1 (5 bases). V lost 2 bases and J 0 bases, leaving 19 bases between the germline ends. This CDR3 region has 18 residues. Germline CDR1 and CDR2: MGHRA and YSYEKL. CDR3 residues: CASSQKRGFKLMNTEAFF. The CDR3 DNA reads as TGCGCCAGCAGCCAAAAAAGGGGCTTCAAACTAATGAACACTGAAGCTTTCTTT.

The chain couples TRBV28 to TRBJ2-5; D is possibly TRBD2 (7 bases). Germline CDR1 is MDHEN and CDR2 is SYDVKM. The CDR3 extends over 17 amino acids. V was pared by 6 bases and J by 9 bases, with 29 bases between. CDR3 in DNA: TGTGCCAGCAGCGACCAGGGGAGGGGATGGGACAACAGGGCCCAGTACTTC. Protein: CASSDQGRGWDNRAQYF. Supplemented by reference TRBV28 and TRBJ2-5, the full variable domain reads DVKVTQSSRYLVKRTGEKVFLECVQDMDHENMFWYRQDPGLGLRLIYFSYDVKMKEKGDIPEGYSVSREKKERFSLILESASTNQTSMYLCASSDQGRGWDNRAQYFGPGTRLLVL.

Only one count was recorded for this clone. This sequence joins TRBV28 and TRBJ2-1, with D possibly being TRBD1 (5 bases). The CDR3 is 14 residues long. Germline-derived CDR1 and CDR2 are MDHEN and SYDVKM. V gave up 7 bases and J gave up 6 bases, with 16 bases separating them. The CDR3 sequence is CASKLAGQGNEQFF. The CDR3 DNA sequence: TGTGCCAGCAAGTTGGCAGGGCAGGGCAATGAGCAGTTCTTC.

This rearrangement joins TRBV10-3 to TRBJ1-1; no clear D gene. Deletions cut 7 bases from V and 1 base from J, with 10 bases between. The V gene's germline CDR1 is ENHRY and CDR2 SYGVKD. The CDR3 extends over 13 amino acids. In DNA, the CDR3 is TGTGCCATCACCCCGGGAACGAACACTGAAGCTTTCTTT. It encodes CAITPGTNTEAFF.

The gene calls are TRBV4-1 and TRBJ2-1; TRBD1 aligns across 7 bases. Germline values: CDR1 MGHRA, CDR2 YSYEKL. The length of the CDR3 is 16 residues. J was trimmed by 5 bases and V by 1 base; bases with no gene match: 8. As DNA, the CDR3 is TGCGCCAGCAGCCAAGCCAGACAGGGAGTCAACAATGAGCAGTTCTTC. Its protein is CASSQARQGVNNEQFF.

V gene TRBV4-2 combines with J gene TRBJ2-1, with D perhaps matching TRBD2 (5 bases). This CDR3 contains 15 residues. The V end was cut by 1 base, the J end by 1 base, with 8 bases between. CDR1 LGHNA and CDR2 YNFKEQ come from the germline V gene. The CDR3 sequence is CASSQGLLSYNEQFF. The CDR3 bases are TGTGCCAGCAGCCAAGGACTATTGTCCTACAATGAGCAGTTCTTC.

J is TRBJ2-4 and V is TRBV10-3, with 14 positions matching TRBD2. Trimming took 5 bases from V and 6 from J; bases not matched to a gene: 9. This CDR3 is 17 amino acids long. CDR1 and CDR2 from the germline V gene are ENHRY and SYGVKD. In nucleotides, the CDR3 is TGTGCCATCAGTCCGGGACTAGCGGGAGAAAGGGGAAACATTCAGTACTTC. Its translation: CAISPGLAGERGNIQYF.

The rearrangement joins TRBV5-6 to TRBJ1-1; a possible D gene is TRBD1 (5 bases). CDR1 SGHDT and CDR2 YYEEEE come from the germline V gene. Trimming removed 4 bases from V and 1 base from J, with 11 bases in between. CDR3 length equals 14 residues. The CDR3 DNA sequence: TGTGCCAGCAGCATTGGGGCGGCGAACACTGAAGCTTTCTTT. Translation: CASSIGAANTEAFF. Complete variable domain (other parts from reference TRBV5-6 and TRBJ1-1): DAGVTQSPTHLIKTRGQQVTLRCSPKSGHDTVSWYQQALGQGPQFIFQYYEEEERQRGNFPDRFSGHQFPNYSSELNVNALLLGDSALYLCASSIGAANTEAFFGQGTRLTVV.

This clone was detected only once. The rearrangement links TRBV24-1 to TRBJ2-1; TRBD2 agrees at 9 bases. V dropped 3 bases and J dropped 3; count of bases not matched to a gene: 5. The CDR3 length is 16 residues. CDR1 is KGHDR, CDR2 SFDVKD, per germline. CDR3 protein: CATSDVSGRGYNEQFF. The CDR3 DNA is TGTGCCACCAGTGATGTTAGCGGGAGAGGCTACAATGAGCAGTTCTTC.

The chain is built from TRBV3-1 (or the pseudogene TRBV3-2) and TRBJ1-1; D is undetermined. CDR3 length: 12 residues. V dropped 1 base and J dropped 4 bases, with 4 bases sitting between them. Germline values: CDR1 LGHDT, CDR2 YNNKEL (reference sequence). The CDR3 loop is CASSQVSTEAFF. In DNA form, the CDR3 reads TGTGCCAGCAGCCAAGTGAGCACTGAAGCTTTCTTT.

The chain combines TRBV5-1 with TRBJ2-3; D unclear. The ends were cut back, 1 base at V and 0 bases at J, with 9 bases in the middle. This CDR3 has 15 residues. Germline V gene data show CDR1 as SGHRS and CDR2 as YFSETQ. The CDR3 DNA sequence: TGCGCCAGCAGCTTGCGGGTCGATAGCACAGATACGCAGTATTTT. This encodes CASSLRVDSTDTQYF.

This clone was counted a few times. This chain connects TRBV5-1 to TRBJ2-1; the match to TRBD1 covers 11 bases. With V trimmed by 4 bases and J by 3 bases, 0 bases remained unmatched. The CDR3 extends over 14 amino acids. Germline V gene data show CDR1 as SGHRS and CDR2 as YFSETQ. CDR3 DNA sequence: TGCGCCAGCAGCGGGACAGGGGGCTACAATGAGCAGTTCTTC. This sequence encodes CASSGTGGYNEQFF.

This clone was seen once. The J gene is TRBJ2-3, the V gene TRBV4-1, with 8 bases that match TRBD2. The V and J ends lost 0 bases and 5 bases, in that order; junction bases with no gene match: 4. The CDR3 extends over 15 amino acids. Per germline, CDR1 MGHRA and CDR2 YSYEKL. The CDR3 protein is CASSQDREGQDTQYF. In DNA form, the CDR3 reads TGCGCCAGCAGCCAAGACCGGGAGGGCCAAGATACGCAGTATTTT.

This chain uses TRBV28 with TRBJ1-5, with TRBD1 as a possible D gene (6 bases). CDR3 length: 17 residues. CDR1 is MDHEN, CDR2 SYDVKM, per germline. Trimming removed 5 bases from V and 4 bases from J, with 21 bases in between. CDR3 in DNA: TGTGCCAGCAGTACATACAAGAGCGGGACACCGAATCAGCCCCAGCATTTT. It yields the protein CASSTYKSGTPNQPQHF.

Written as DNA, the CDR3 is TGCAGCACCCAAACAGGGTCCGGGGCCAACGTCCTGACTTTC. This encodes CSTQTGSGANVLTF. The chain joins TRBV29-1 to TRBJ2-6; D is perhaps TRBD1 (6 bases). V was shortened by 8 bases and J by 4 bases, with 15 bases between the two germline ends. The CDR3 totals 14 residues. Looked up from germline, CDR1 is SQVTM and CDR2 is ANQGSEA. Together with reference TRBV29-1 and TRBJ2-6, the CDR3 gives the full variable domain: SAVISQKPSRDICQRGTSLTIQCQVDSQVTMMFWYRQQPGQSLTLIATANQGSEATYESGFVIDKFPISRPNLTFSTLTVSNMSPEDSSIYLCSTQTGSGANVLTFGAGSRLTVL.

The V gene is TRBV18, the J gene TRBJ2-7, with 11 bases lining up with TRBD1. Germline V gene data show CDR1 as KGHSH and CDR2 as LQKENI. This CDR3 region has 19 residues. V lost 3 bases, J lost 0 bases, and 13 bases stayed unmatched. CDR3 sequence (DNA): TGTGCCAGCTCACCCTTATCCGGGACAGGGGGAAAATCCTCCTACGAGCAGTACTTC. This gives the protein CASSPLSGTGGKSSYEQYF.

The gene calls are TRBV30 and TRBJ1-3; the D is unclear. The length of the CDR3 is 18 residues. Between the trimmed V and J ends, which lost 1 base and 0 bases, there was a span of 19 bases. CDR1 GTSNPN and CDR2 SVGIG come from the germline V gene (reference sequence). Written as DNA, the CDR3 is TGTGCCTGGAGTGGTATACAAACAGTTAGTCTCTCTGGAAACACCATATATTTT. It codes for CAWSGIQTVSLSGNTIYF.

This clone was detected only once. The V and J genes are TRBV7-6 and TRBJ2-3; possibly TRBD2 for D (5 bases). The CDR3 runs to 15 residues. V gave up 5 bases and J gave up 0 bases, with 12 bases separating them. CDR1 is SGHVS and CDR2 is FNYEAQ in the germline V gene. The CDR3 nucleotides read TGTGCCAGCAGCCGCTGGCGGGCGAGCACAGATACGCAGTATTTT. Translation: CASSRWRASTDTQYF. The full variable domain, in which reference TRBV7-6 and TRBJ2-3 provide the parts outside the CDR3, is GAGVSQSPRYKVTKRGQDVALRCDPISGHVSLYWYRQALGQGPEFLTYFNYEAQQDKSGLPNDRFSAERPEGSISTLTIQRTEQRDSAMYRCASSRWRASTDTQYFGPGTRLTVL.

The chain combines TRBV6-5 with TRBJ1-2; possible D gene TRBD1, 6 bases. Between the trimmed V and J ends, which lost 4 bases and 0 bases, there was a span of 12 bases. The CDR3 sequence is 15 residues long. Germline CDR1 and CDR2: MNHEY and SVGAGI. The CDR3 bases are TGTGCCAGCAGTTTTGACAGGCCACCTAACTATGGCTACACCTTC. As protein: CASSFDRPPNYGYTF.

The chain recombines TRBV4-1 with TRBJ2-3; 7 nucleotides line up with TRBD2. This CDR3 region has 17 residues. The germline V gene has CDR1 MGHRA and CDR2 YSYEKL. The ends lost 3 bases at V and 3 bases at J; junction bases unmatched: 12. The DNA for the CDR3 is TGCGCCAGCAGCCAGGGACTAAAGCGAGGGTTAACAGATACGCAGTATTTT. This gives the protein CASSQGLKRGLTDTQYF.

This chain joins TRBV29-1 and TRBJ1-2, with no clear D. This CDR3 region has 12 residues. V was trimmed by 7 bases and J by 12 bases, leaving 21 bases between them. Germline CDR1 is SQVTM and CDR2 is ANQGSEA. The CDR3 protein is CSGGEGSVGDTF. The CDR3 region has the DNA TGCAGCGGGGGTGAGGGATCCGTAGGTGACACCTTC.

The chain combines TRBV7-9 with TRBJ2-7; 10 nucleotides align to TRBD1. Germline lookup yields CDR1 SEHNR and CDR2 FQNEAQ (reference sequence). This CDR3 region has 15 residues. V was pared by 0 bases and J by 3 bases, with 2 bases of the junction left unmatched. DNA of the CDR3: TGTGCCAGCAGCTTAGCGACAGGGGGCGGCTACGAGCAGTACTTC. Its translation: CASSLATGGGYEQYF.

The CDR3 sequence: CASRTVTQGLSYEQYF. The CDR3 DNA is TGTGCCAGCAGAACCGTAACGCAGGGTTTATCCTACGAGCAGTACTTC. The chain recombines TRBV28 with TRBJ2-7; perhaps TRBD1 as D (5 bases). The CDR3 has 16 residues. The germline CDR1 and CDR2 sequences are MDHEN and SYDVKM. The V end was cut by 6 bases, the J end by 1 base, with 19 bases between.

This chain uses TRBV19 with TRBJ2-7, with 9 bases lining up with TRBD1. Losses at the gene ends were 7 bases for V and 5 bases for J; bases not matched to a gene: 6. The CDR3 has 13 residues. Germline CDR1 is LNHDA and CDR2 is SQIVND (reference sequence). CDR3 loop: CASNRRQGDEQYF. CDR3 DNA: TGTGCCAGTAACAGAAGACAGGGGGACGAGCAGTACTTC.

This clone showed up just once. The gene calls are TRBV12-3 or TRBV12-4 and TRBJ2-7; a weak D match, TRBD2 (5 bases). V was trimmed by 3 bases and J by 5 bases, leaving 11 bases between them. CDR3 size: 13 residues. CDR3 in DNA: TGTGCCAGCAGTTTCCGGGCCGGGGACGAGCAGTACTTC. Its protein product is CASSFRAGDEQYF.

This clone was seen once. The chain employs TRBV15 and TRBJ1-1, with 9 bases that match TRBD1. Germline loops: CDR1 LNHNV, CDR2 YYDKDF (reference sequence). Losses at the gene ends were 1 base for V and 9 bases for J; bases not matched to a gene: 6. The CDR3 has 14 residues. This CDR3 is CATSRVRGQGKAFF. The CDR3 nucleotides read TGTGCCACCAGCAGAGTAAGAGGACAGGGGAAAGCTTTCTTT.